The source of this T cell receptor beta chain is a study of cytomegalovirus exposure and HLA in healthy donors. As concerns this clone: As yet, its antigen is unknown.

CDR1 and CDR2 (germline): LNHNV, YYDKDF (reference sequence). The V and J ends lost 2 bases and 8 bases respectively, with 10 bases between them. CDR3 length: 13 residues. Overall study findings and caveats: Data from an earlier analysis indicated that most TCR beta V segments were productive either about 90% or about 30% of the time. Analyzed later, association rates of TCRs varied across HLA loci, with DRB1 most and HLA-C fewest. An analysis that came later showed most CMV-associated TCR beta chains appearing HLA-restricted. Some TCR beta chains (more than 150 of them) were listed as cytomegalovirus-associated.

Primers included in the PCR were 60 Vbeta and 13 Jbeta primers. The table came from immunoSEQ multiplex PCR; TCRdb's copy has only in-frame clones and leaves some out. The data hold about 89,000 clones, with roughly 80% observed a single time. The sample was PBMCs. The J gene is TRBJ2-1, the V gene TRBV15; perhaps TRBD1 as D (6 bases). This TCR derives from a man in his thirties or forties in good health and CMV-seronegative. CDR3 sequence reads: CATSRRGLHEQFF. CDR3 bases: TGTGCCACCAGCAGAAGGGGGTTGCATGAGCAGTTCTTC.